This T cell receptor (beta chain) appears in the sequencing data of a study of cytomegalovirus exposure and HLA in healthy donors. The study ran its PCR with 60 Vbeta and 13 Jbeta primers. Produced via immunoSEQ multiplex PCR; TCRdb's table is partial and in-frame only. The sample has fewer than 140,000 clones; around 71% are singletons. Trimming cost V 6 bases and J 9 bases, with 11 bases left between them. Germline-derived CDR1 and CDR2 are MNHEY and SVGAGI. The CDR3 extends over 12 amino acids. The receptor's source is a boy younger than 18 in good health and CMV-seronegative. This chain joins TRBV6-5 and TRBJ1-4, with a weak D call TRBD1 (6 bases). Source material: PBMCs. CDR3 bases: TGTGCCAGCAGCCCGGACAGTAAAAAACTGTTTTTT. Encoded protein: CASSPDSKKLFF.